Below, one T cell receptor beta chain is given with its context. The target antigen is unknown. Use of 60 Vbeta and 13 Jbeta primers characterized the PCR. Some clones are missing from TCRdb's copy, which holds only in-frame ones; the method was immunoSEQ multiplex PCR. Of about 160,000 clones listed, around 72% are singletons. This sample stems from a study of cytomegalovirus exposure and HLA in healthy donors. Findings and caveats of the study: Relative to equally common others, HLA-associated TCR beta chains showed greater clonal expansion in a later analysis. Testing in vitro showed a few CMV-associated chains specific for CMV antigens. Reported performance of the classifier showed diagnosis of cytomegalovirus status with high specificity and sensitivity.

The sequenced material came from PBMCs. This clonotype was obtained from a middle-aged man in good health and CMV-seronegative.

CDR3 coding DNA: TGTGCCAGCAGCGTAGCAGGGACTGACTATGGCTACACCTTC. Its protein is CASSVAGTDYGYTF. V usage is TRBV9 and J usage is TRBJ1-2; D possibly corresponds to TRBD1 (5 bases). Germline V gene data show CDR1 as SGDLS and CDR2 as YYNGEE. The V gene lost 0 bases and the J gene lost 3 bases, with 9 bases spanning the gap. The CDR3 is 14 amino acids.